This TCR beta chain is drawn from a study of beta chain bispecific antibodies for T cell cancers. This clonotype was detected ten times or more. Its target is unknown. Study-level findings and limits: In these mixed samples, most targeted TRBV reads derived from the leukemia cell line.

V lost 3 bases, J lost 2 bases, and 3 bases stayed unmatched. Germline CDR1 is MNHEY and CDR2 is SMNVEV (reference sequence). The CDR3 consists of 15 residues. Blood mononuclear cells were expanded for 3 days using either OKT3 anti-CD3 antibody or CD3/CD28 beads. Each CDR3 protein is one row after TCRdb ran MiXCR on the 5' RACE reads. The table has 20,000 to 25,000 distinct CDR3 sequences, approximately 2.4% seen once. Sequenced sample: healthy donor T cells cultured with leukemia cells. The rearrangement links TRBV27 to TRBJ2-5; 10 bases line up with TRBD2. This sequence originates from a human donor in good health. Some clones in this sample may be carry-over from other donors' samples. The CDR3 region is CASSFSAGGQETQYF. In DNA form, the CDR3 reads TGTGCCAGCAGTTTTTCAGCGGGGGGGCAAGAGACCCAGTACTTC.